This T cell receptor (beta chain) was captured by sequencing in a study of blood T cell repertoires in COVID-19. In the study overall: The United States, Italy and Spain were the sources of the acute and convalescent COVID-19 samples. PBMCs, B-cell-depleted T cells, or T cells provided the cDNA or gDNA that made up the material.

Original processing methods: It was from reference gene primer amplification that nucleated cell counts were estimated. Produced via immunoSEQ multiplex PCR; TCRdb's table is partial and in-frame only. V, J and clone size reflect that table, while D and trimming were determined from the DNA. The sample consists of more than 55,000 clones, approximately 80% of them appearing once. Sequenced input: peripheral blood. This TCR was sampled from a woman older than 75 with acute or convalescent COVID-19.

As DNA, the CDR3 is TGTGCCAGCTCAGTTGGACAGCGGAGCACTGAAGCTTTCTTT. It codes for CASSVGQRSTEAFF. V and J are TRBV18 and TRBJ1-1; tentative D call: TRBD1 (6 bases). Per germline, CDR1 KGHSH and CDR2 LQKENI. The V end lost 5 bases, the J end lost 4 bases, and 14 bases lay between the germline ends. There are 14 residues in the CDR3.